Included here is one T cell receptor (beta chain) sequence, with context. The data were obtained in a study of blood T cell repertoires in COVID-19. The wider study: Researchers got acute and convalescent COVID-19 samples from the United States, Italy and Spain.

Some clones are missing from TCRdb's copy, which holds only in-frame ones; the method was immunoSEQ multiplex PCR. Here the sample spans more than 15,000 clones, about 89% being singletons. Sequencing was performed on peripheral blood. The clonotype originates from an older woman with active COVID-19.

DNA of the CDR3: TGTGCCAGCAGTTTAGGGCAGGGTGAAGCTTTCTTT. It codes for CASSLGQGEAFF. The chain carries TRBV28 and TRBJ1-1; perhaps TRBD1 as D (5 bases). This CDR3 has 12 residues. Germline V gene sequence: CDR1 MDHEN, CDR2 SYDVKM. V lost 2 bases, J lost 7 bases, and 8 bases lay in between.